These 12 T cell receptor beta chains were sequenced from one sample in a study of T-cell memory formation after mild COVID-19. TCRdb called the 5' RACE reads again in MiXCR, with one record for every CDR3 protein. The sample consists of roughly 370,000 distinct CDR3 sequences, 15% to 20% of them appearing once. The sequencing input was PBMCs or a T cell subset sorted from them (not recorded which). All receptors come from a young man who had mild COVID-19 (a few samples of this study predate the infection). Cell type and time point are not known.

The chain employs TRBV6-2 or TRBV6-3 and TRBJ1-1; D not resolved. The CDR3 spans 11 residues. Per germline, CDR1 MNHEY and CDR2 SVGEGT. The germline V and J ends were trimmed by 5 bases and 8 bases, with 9 bases remaining between them. CDR3 DNA sequence: TGTGCCAGCAGTCGGCCGAACGAAGCTTTCTTT. It is translated as CASSRPNEAFF.

This clonotype was observed a few times. The chain combines TRBV5-1 with TRBJ1-1; D possibly corresponds to TRBD1 (6 bases). This CDR3 comprises 15 residues. Trimming stripped 3 bases from V and 4 bases from J, with 16 bases between. Germline V gives CDR1 SGHRS, CDR2 YFSETQ. The CDR3 reads CASSSTTGRGTEAFF. CDR3 DNA sequence: TGCGCCAGCAGCTCGACCACAGGGAGAGGCACTGAAGCTTTCTTT.

This clonotype was detected only a few times. The CDR3 is CASSLLGSSSGNTIYF. The CDR3, as DNA: TGTGCCAGCAGCTTATTGGGCAGTAGCTCTGGAAACACCATATATTTT. V usage is TRBV7-9 and J usage is TRBJ1-3; no firm D call. This CDR3 is 16 amino acids long. The V end lost 2 bases, the J end lost 0 bases, and 11 bases lay between the germline ends. CDR1 and CDR2 (germline): SEHNR, FQNEAQ (reference sequence).

The chain recombines TRBV5-1 with TRBJ2-5, with D perhaps TRBD1 (5 bases). With 3 bases removed from V and 5 bases from J, the gap between germline ends came to 20 bases. The germline V gene has CDR1 SGHRS and CDR2 YFSETQ. The CDR3 has 16 residues. The CDR3 region has the DNA TGCGCCAGCAGCTCTCAGTGGCAGGGAAGGTCGGAGACCCAGTACTTC. This encodes CASSSQWQGRSETQYF.

V is TRBV6-6 and J is TRBJ2-5; 8 positions agree with TRBD2. The CDR3 runs to 14 residues. The V and J ends lost 7 bases and 5 bases, in that order; junction bases with no gene match: 9. In germline, CDR1 is MNHNY, CDR2 SVGAGI (reference sequence). Here the CDR3 DNA reads TGTGCCAGCACCCTCGGGGGGGCTAGGGAGACCCAGTACTTC. It translates to CASTLGGARETQYF.

This sequence joins TRBV5-1 and TRBJ1-1; weak D call: TRBD1 (6 bases). Trimming cost V 7 bases and J 0 bases, with 10 bases left between them. CDR1 and CDR2 from the germline V gene are SGHRS and YFSETQ. The CDR3 loop spans 13 amino acids. This chain's CDR3 is CASQTGMNTEAFF. The DNA for the CDR3 is TGCGCCAGCCAGACAGGCATGAACACTGAAGCTTTCTTT.

This clonotype came up a few times. The chain joins TRBV5-4 to TRBJ2-5, with TRBD2 matching over 11 bases. Per the germline V gene, CDR1 is SGHNT and CDR2 is YYREEE (reference sequence). The CDR3 runs 15 residues. V dropped 4 bases and J dropped 2; count of bases not matched to a gene: 4. This CDR3 reads CASSPGLAVQETQYF. CDR3 sequence (DNA): TGTGCCAGCAGCCCGGGACTAGCGGTTCAAGAGACCCAGTACTTC.

Only a few counts were recorded for this clonotype. The chain links TRBV4-1 to TRBJ2-2; D call uncertain. The CDR3 spans 14 residues. V was shortened by 3 bases and J by 6 bases, with 11 bases between the two germline ends. Germline V gene sequence: CDR1 MGHRA, CDR2 YSYEKL. The CDR3 DNA reads as TGCGCCAGCAGCCAGGGCCCCGGGTCCGGGGAGCTGTTTTTT. Translated, it gives CASSQGPGSGELFF.

In its sample, this clonotype was seen a few times. V is TRBV3-1 and J is TRBJ1-2, with D unresolved. CDR3 length: 15 amino acids. Germline V gene sequence: CDR1 LGHDT, CDR2 YNNKEL (reference sequence). Between the trimmed V and J ends, which lost 0 bases and 5 bases, there was a span of 13 bases. Written as DNA, the CDR3 is TGTGCCAGCAGCCAAGATCTTTCGCTCGGGTATGGCTACACCTTC. This gives the protein CASSQDLSLGYGYTF.

This rearrangement joins TRBV11-2 to TRBJ2-3; D remains ambiguous. CDR3 length: 12 residues. Germline loops: CDR1 SGHAT, CDR2 FQNNGV. The germline V and J ends were trimmed by 3 bases and 5 bases, with 6 bases remaining between them. CDR3: CASSFSVDTQYF. CDR3 DNA: TGTGCCAGCAGCTTCTCGGTAGATACGCAGTATTTT.

A few counts support this clonotype. The chain joins TRBV23-1 to TRBJ2-3; TRBD1 agrees at 10 bases. TRBV23-1 counts as an open reading frame of uncertain function. Trimming at V came to 2 bases and at J to 4 bases, leaving 6 bases not matched to a gene. The CDR3 is 16 amino acids. This CDR3 is CASSQGQGEVADTQYF. The CDR3 DNA follows: TGCGCCAGCAGTCAAGGACAGGGGGAGGTTGCAGATACGCAGTATTTT.

This clonotype has just a few counts. The V gene is TRBV20-1, the J gene TRBJ2-7, with 10 bases fitting TRBD1. Germline V gene data show CDR1 as DFQATT and CDR2 as SNEGSKA (reference sequence). The CDR3 sequence is 14 residues long. J gave up 2 bases and V 6 bases, and 7 bases lay outside the gene matches. Written as DNA, the CDR3 is TGCAGTGCGAGGACAGGGGGTCTCCCCTACGAGCAGTACGTC. This sequence encodes CSARTGGLPYEQYV.